These T cell receptor beta chains were read from a single sample in a study of shared clonotypes between healthy human individuals. The protocol was immunoSEQ multiplex PCR, while the TCRdb copy is restricted to in-frame clones and leaves out a portion. The repertoire holds 2 million to 3 million clones, with 93% as singletons. The sample comprised naive CD4+ T cells from PBMCs. The receptor set was obtained from a man younger than 30 in good health. Some clones in this sample may be carry-over from other donors' samples. Each CDR3 is given with its conserved first and last residue. The order of the fields is D gene, V gene, J gene, CDR3 DNA, CDR3 protein. D genes are given only for firm matches.

NA	TRBV28	TRBJ2-5	TGTGCCAGCAGTTTCGGGACCTTCCAGGGGGAGACCCAGTACTTC	CASSFGTFQGETQYF
TRBD1	TRBV6-1	TRBJ2-3	TGTGCCAGCAGTGAAGTCGGACAGGTGGGAAGAGATACGCAGTATTTT	CASSEVGQVGRDTQYF
TRBD2	TRBV6-4	TRBJ2-1	TGTGCCAGCAGTGCAATAGCGGGAGGGCCTATGAATGAGCAGTTCTTC	CASSAIAGGPMNEQFF
NA	TRBV6-6	TRBJ1-4	TGTGCCAGCAGTTACCGGCTCCAAACTAATGAAAAACTGTTTTTT	CASSYRLQTNEKLFF
TRBD2	TRBV5-4	TRBJ2-2	TGTGCCAGCAGCTGGGGACTAGCGGGAGGGCCGAGCACCGGGGAGCTGTTTTTT	CASSWGLAGGPSTGELFF
NA	TRBV19	TRBJ2-1	TGTGCCAGCCAATCCCGCAGGGAGAAATATTCCTACAATGAGCAGTTCTTC	CASQSRREKYSYNEQFF
NA	TRBV9	TRBJ2-3	TGTGCCAGCAGCGTAGAGGGAGTGAGCACAGATACGCAGTATTTT	CASSVEGVSTDTQYF
TRBD1	TRBV27	TRBJ1-5	TGTGCCAGCAGTTTTAGGTACGGACAGGGTTCTAGTCAGCCCCAGCATTTT	CASSFRYGQGSSQPQHF
NA	TRBV6-6	TRBJ1-5	TGTGCCAGCAGCCGACGGACAGCGAACAATCAGCCCCAGCATTTT	CASSRRTANNQPQHF
NA	TRBV5-1	TRBJ2-1	TGCGCCAGCAGCCTCCTCGGGGCCCGAACGGGGAGGCAGTTCTTC	CASSLLGARTGRQFF
TRBD2	TRBV19	TRBJ2-6	TGTGCCAGTAGGAAGCCGGGACTAGCGGGAGTTGTGGGGGCCAACGTCCTGACTTTC	CASRKPGLAGVVGANVLTF
NA	TRBV14	TRBJ2-1	TGTGCCAGCAGCCTTACGAGGGCCAGCGCCTACAATGAGCAGTTCTTC	CASSLTRASAYNEQFF
NA	TRBV25-1	TRBJ1-2	TGTGCCAGCAGCCATGCCATCACCTATGGCTACACCTTC	CASSHAITYGYTF
TRBD2	TRBV5-1	TRBJ2-5	TGCGCCAGCAGCTTGCACTCTCTAGCGGGGGTGGGAGTGACCCAGTACTTC	CASSLHSLAGVGVTQYF
NA	TRBV2	TRBJ1-5	TGTGCCAGCAAATGGTATAGCAATCAGCCCCAGCATTTT	CASKWYSNQPQHF
NA	TRBV25-1	TRBJ1-1	TGTGCCAGCAGTGAACCTGGACAGCTGAACACTGAAGCTTTCTTT	CASSEPGQLNTEAFF
NA	TRBV7-6	TRBJ1-4	TGTGCCAGCAGCTTAGCAGGAGGGAAGGCGGTAAAACTGTTTTTT	CASSLAGGKAVKLFF
NA	TRBV2	TRBJ2-3	TGTGCCAGCTTTGAGCGGGACAATACGCAGTATTTT	CASFERDNTQYF
TRBD2	TRBV5-4	TRBJ2-7	TGTGCCAGCACCCTAGGGACTAGCGGAGGGGTGGCCTACGAGCAGTACTTC	CASTLGTSGGVAYEQYF
NA	TRBV11-2	TRBJ2-1	TGTGCCAGCAGCACCCGCGTCTATGAGCAGTTCTTC	CASSTRVYEQFF
TRBD1	TRBV18	TRBJ1-3	TGTGCCAGCTCACCGGACAGGAACTCTGGAAACACCATATATTTT	CASSPDRNSGNTIYF
TRBD2	TRBV11-3	TRBJ2-5	TGTGCCAGCAGCCGAACTAGCGGGAGGTACCAAGAGACCCAGTACTTC	CASSRTSGRYQETQYF